This record concerns one TCR beta chain sequence. The record originates from a study of blood T cell repertoires in COVID-19. Study-wide background: There were acute and convalescent COVID-19 samples, and they came from the United States, Italy and Spain. T cells, B-cell-depleted T cells, or PBMCs supplied cDNA or gDNA.

Per the authors' pipeline: Estimation of nucleated cell counts relied on the amplification of reference gene primers. TCRdb keeps only in-frame clones here, not all; method: immunoSEQ multiplex PCR. That table furnishes V, J and clone size, whereas the DNA furnished D and trimming. The sample has some 75,000 clones; around 80% are singletons. Germline V gene sequence: CDR1 MNHEY, CDR2 SVGAGI. CDR3 length: 14 residues. Trimming left V 7 bases short and J 3 bases short, with 16 bases between. Followed longitudinally, the Seattle patients had been enrolled during active infection. The sequenced material came from peripheral blood. The chain has TRBV6-5 and TRBJ2-7; a weak D match, TRBD2 (6 bases). This clonotype originated in a man aged 45-65 years with COVID-19, enrolled during active disease. For the CDR3, the DNA is TGTGCCAGCACTACGGAGGGGAGCCGCTACGAGCAGTACTTC. Translated, it gives CASTTEGSRYEQYF.